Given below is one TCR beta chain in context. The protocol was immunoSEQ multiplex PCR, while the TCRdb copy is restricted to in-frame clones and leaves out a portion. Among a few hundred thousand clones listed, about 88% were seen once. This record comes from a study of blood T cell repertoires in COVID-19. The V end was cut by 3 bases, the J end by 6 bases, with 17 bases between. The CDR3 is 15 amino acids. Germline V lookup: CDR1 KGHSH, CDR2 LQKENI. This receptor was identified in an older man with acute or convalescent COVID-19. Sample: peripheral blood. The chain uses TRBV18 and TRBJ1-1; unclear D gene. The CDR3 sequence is CASSPIPSPNAEAFF. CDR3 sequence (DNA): TGTGCCAGCTCACCTATACCAAGCCCCAACGCTGAAGCTTTCTTT.